This note documents a single TCR beta chain sequence. This record belongs to a study of long-term antiretroviral therapy in people with HIV. Each participant with HIV received care in the United States. CDR1 is SGHAT, CDR2 FQNNGV, per germline. CDR3 length: 15 amino acids. The V end was cut by 0 bases, the J end by 2 bases, with 10 bases between. The run of the v3.0 immunoSEQ assay was at survey level. Using immunoSEQ multiplex PCR, the repertoire was profiled, and TCRdb retains in-frame clones only, with some absent. This table has some 47,000 clones, 90% to 95% appearing once. The source is a woman between 45 and 65 years old with HIV. The sequenced sample was unsorted PBMCs, obtained 3.7 years after starting antiretroviral therapy. The chain is built from TRBV11-2 and TRBJ2-5, with D perhaps given as TRBD1 or TRBD2 (5 bases each). The CDR3 here is CASSLERAGQETQYF. The CDR3 DNA follows: TGTGCCAGCAGCTTAGAGCGGGCAGGGCAAGAGACCCAGTACTTC.